These T cell receptor beta chains were read from a single sample in a study of blood T cells in healthy people across ages. In TCRdb, the 5' RACE reads were re-called with MiXCR into one record per CDR3 protein. The table shows over 600,000 distinct CDR3 sequences, with roughly three fifths occurring only once. Sequenced material: blood. The receptors were sampled from a man between 40 and 49 years old in good health. CDR3s include the opening cysteine and the closing phenylalanine or tryptophan. D genes are given only for firm matches. A row's size may be missing; if present it is once, few, many or a size class.

v_call,clone_size,d_call,j_call,cdr3_nt,cdr3_aa
TRBV11-3,few,.,TRBJ2-4,TGTGCCAGCAGCTTAGATTCGGGGCACGAAAACATTCAGTACTTC,CASSLDSGHENIQYF
TRBV11-3,.,.,TRBJ2-3,TGTGCCAGCAGCCCCGGGCCAACCACAGATACGCAGTATTTT,CASSPGPTTDTQYF
TRBV9,few,.,TRBJ1-2,TGTGCCAGCAGCTTCGGGGCCTATGGCTACACCTTC,CASSFGAYGYTF
TRBV4-1,.,.,TRBJ2-7,TGCGCCAGCAGCCAAGAACCCAGGGGCTACGAGCAGTACTTC,CASSQEPRGYEQYF
TRBV13,.,.,TRBJ2-7,TGTGCCAGCAGTCCGAGGGGGGAGTTCTACGAGCAGTACTTC,CASSPRGEFYEQYF
TRBV29-1,.,.,TRBJ2-5,TGCAGCGTTGGGGGCCTGAGGGATCCCGCTCGTACCACGTTCCAAGAGACCCAGTACTTC,CSVGGLRDPARTTFQETQYF
TRBV7-3,.,.,TRBJ2-1,TGTGCCAGCAGCCCTCGGGGGCCCCGAGGCAATAATGAGCAGTTCTTC,CASSPRGPRGNNEQFF
TRBV12-3/TRBV12-4,many,.,TRBJ1-2,TGTGCCAGCAGTCCTGGGACTGCCTCCTATGGCTACACCTTC,CASSPGTASYGYTF
TRBV24-1,few,.,TRBJ2-5,TGTGCCACCAGTGATTCAACGCCTACTATACCCCTGGGGACCCAGTACTTC,CATSDSTPTIPLGTQYF
TRBV24-1,.,.,TRBJ2-2,TGTGCCACCAGTGATCCTACAGGAGACACCGGGGAGCTGTTTTTT,CATSDPTGDTGELFF
TRBV2,.,TRBD1,TRBJ2-5,TGTGCCAGCAGTGAAGGGAGGACAGGGGGCGAAGAGACCCAGTACTTC,CASSEGRTGGEETQYF
TRBV12-3/TRBV12-4,once,.,TRBJ2-1,TGTGCCAGCAGTTTACCCCTCCGCAATGAGCAGTTCTTC,CASSLPLRNEQFF
TRBV7-2,.,TRBD1,TRBJ1-5,TGTGCCAGCAGCCTCAACAGGGGCGGCAATCAGCCCCAGCATTTT,CASSLNRGGNQPQHF
TRBV20-1,.,TRBD1,TRBJ1-6,TGCAGTGCTAGAGATTTCGGAAAACAGGGGGTATCACCCCTCCACTTT,CSARDFGKQGVSPLHF
TRBV28,.,TRBD1,TRBJ1-2,TGTGCCAGCAGTTTTCTGGGACAGCATGGCTACACCTTC,CASSFLGQHGYTF
TRBV29-1,.,TRBD2,TRBJ2-7,TGCAGCGCCTCGGGGGGACGCGACGAGCAGTACTTC,CSASGGRDEQYF
TRBV7-2,.,TRBD2,TRBJ2-7,TGTGCCAGCAGCTTAGAGCCTAGCGGGTACTCCTACGAGCAGTACTTC,CASSLEPSGYSYEQYF
TRBV25-1,.,TRBD1,TRBJ1-1,TGTGCCAGCAAGGGGGCGAGGGGGCTTAGCACTGAAGCTTTCTTT,CASKGARGLSTEAFF
TRBV20-1,.,.,TRBJ2-7,TGCAGGGCTGGGAGCTTGGGGACCTACGAGCAGTACTTC,CRAGSLGTYEQYF
TRBV15,.,.,TRBJ1-5,TGTGCCACCAGCAGGGATGAAGGGGGATATCAGCCCCAGCATTTT,CATSRDEGGYQPQHF
TRBV4-2,.,TRBD2,TRBJ2-3,TGTGCCAGCAGCCAAGATATGGGCGGGGGGGGCACAGATACGCAGTATTTT,CASSQDMGGGGTDTQYF
TRBV7-2,.,.,TRBJ1-6,TGTGCCAGCAGCTTAGAGACCTATAATTCACCCCTCCACTTT,CASSLETYNSPLHF
TRBV20-1,once,TRBD1,TRBJ1-6,TGCAGTGCTAGAGATCTAAGGACAGGGGGCCCCCCTCGGGATAATTCACCCCTCCACTTT,CSARDLRTGGPPRDNSPLHF
TRBV29-1,.,.,TRBJ1-5,TGCAGCGTTGAAGCAACGGGAGGGCCCCAGCATTTT,CSVEATGGPQHF
TRBV20-1,.,.,TRBJ2-5,TGCAGTGCTAGAAGGCAGGGGACACAAGAGACCCAGTACTTC,CSARRQGTQETQYF
TRBV10-3,.,TRBD1,TRBJ2-7,TGTGCCATCAGGGGTGACAGGGGGACCTCCTACGAGCAGTACTTC,CAIRGDRGTSYEQYF
TRBV5-1,.,.,TRBJ2-7,TGCGCCAGCAGCTCTGGACTAGGGGGAGACGCCCAGTACTTC,CASSSGLGGDAQYF
TRBV27,few,.,TRBJ1-1,TGTGCCAGCAGTTTATTACGAGGCACTGAAGCTTTCTTT,CASSLLRGTEAFF
TRBV6-2/TRBV6-3,.,.,TRBJ1-1,TGTGCCAGCAGACGGATCGGACAACCCGGAGGCGCAGCTTTCTTT,CASRRIGQPGGAAFF
TRBV28,.,TRBD2,TRBJ2-2,TGTGCCAGCAGTTTATGCGCCCAGCGGGAGGACACCGGGGAGCTGTTTTTT,CASSLCAQREDTGELFF
TRBV7-6,few,TRBD2,TRBJ2-3,TGTGCCAGCAGCTTGCTAGCGGGGGATACGCAGTATTTT,CASSLLAGDTQYF
TRBV7-2,few,.,TRBJ2-1,TGTGCCAGCAGCTTAATAGCGTACAATGAGCAGTTCTTC,CASSLIAYNEQFF
TRBV10-3,.,.,TRBJ1-1,TGTGCCATCAGTATCCGGGACCAGGACACTGAAGCTTTCTTT,CAISIRDQDTEAFF
TRBV19,.,TRBD2,TRBJ2-7,TGTGCCAGGAGTATAGCCAGCGGGGACGAGCAGTACTTC,CARSIASGDEQYF
TRBV28,many,.,TRBJ2-1,TGTGCCAGCAGCCGACCCGGGACACCCCGCGAATTGGAGCAGTTCTTC,CASSRPGTPRELEQFF
TRBV7-2,few,.,TRBJ2-1,TGTGCCAGCAGCGGCGCAGGGTACGGGCAGTTCTTC,CASSGAGYGQFF
TRBV20-1,.,.,TRBJ2-7,TGCAGTGCTAGGGGGGCGGGGCTAGCAACCGAGCAGTACTTC,CSARGAGLATEQYF
TRBV28,.,.,TRBJ1-2,TGTGCCAGCAGTTTACCGGGCTTCAATGGCTACACCTTC,CASSLPGFNGYTF
TRBV28,once,.,TRBJ1-4,TGTGCCAGCAGTCGCAGGGTTACAACTAATGAAAAACTGTTTTTT,CASSRRVTTNEKLFF
TRBV6-2/TRBV6-3,.,TRBD2,TRBJ2-7,TGTGCCAGCAGGGAACTAGCGTCCTACGAGCAGTACTTC,CASRELASYEQYF
TRBV27,once,TRBD2,TRBJ2-7,TGTGCCAGCAGTGGGGGGGGTGGCCTCGAGCAGTACTTC,CASSGGGGLEQYF
TRBV7-9,.,.,TRBJ2-7,TGTGCCAGCAGCTTAGTTGAGGGGGGTAAGGATGAGCAGTACTTC,CASSLVEGGKDEQYF
TRBV7-8,.,TRBD1,TRBJ2-3,TGTGCCAGCAGCTACCGACAGGGCTCTACGAGCACAGATACGCAGTATTTT,CASSYRQGSTSTDTQYF
TRBV28,.,TRBD1,TRBJ1-1,TGTGCCAGCAGTTTGTCCCAGGCCGGGACAGGGAGGAACACTGAAGCTTTCTTT,CASSLSQAGTGRNTEAFF
TRBV20-1,few,.,TRBJ2-1,TGCAGTGCTAGACCTTCGGAGCGTCCCGATGGCAATGAGCAGTTCTTC,CSARPSERPDGNEQFF